This T cell receptor (beta chain) stems from a study of cytomegalovirus exposure and HLA in healthy donors. Overall study: According to later analysis, the same platform produced the roughly 120 validation and several hundred first-cohort repertoires.

Assay used: immunoSEQ multiplex PCR; TCRdb lists only in-frame clones, some missing. This sample has some 170,000 clones; around four fifths occur once, and the top ten carry approximately 2.4%. The CDR3 totals 13 residues. Germline CDR1 and CDR2: KGHSH and LQKENI. Trimming stripped 6 bases from V and 7 bases from J, with 13 bases between. The chain uses TRBV18 and TRBJ1-5, with TRBD1 as a possible D gene (6 bases). Material for sequencing was PBMCs. The sequence came from a man aged 25-45 years in good health and CMV-seropositive. The CDR3 spells CASSTQGGQPQHF. CDR3 in DNA: TGTGCCAGCTCCACACAGGGTGGCCAGCCCCAGCATTTT.